Listed below are T cell receptor beta chains from one sample, sequenced in a study of shared clonotypes between healthy human individuals. Here immunoSEQ multiplex PCR was the method, and the copy in TCRdb shows in-frame clones only, minus some. The sample contains under 2,000,000 clones, roughly 94% of which appear only once. The sequencing sample was made of naive CD8+ T cells sorted from blood. These receptors came from a man in his late teens or twenties in good health. Both conserved end residues are part of each CDR3. The D gene is left open where the match is weak.

TRBV6-1,NA,TRBJ1-2,CASSEMGGYTF
TRBV30,NA,TRBJ2-7,CAWRVLSGGGADLYEQYF
TRBV28,TRBD1,TRBJ1-2,CASSSGTGSYGYTF
TRBV10-2,NA,TRBJ2-1,CASSEHYPSYNEQFF
TRBV25-1,NA,TRBJ1-6,CASSDLGSPLHF
TRBV19,TRBD1,TRBJ1-5,CASSPGGEGQPQHF
TRBV30,NA,TRBJ1-4,CAWRSGANEKLFF
TRBV7-8,NA,TRBJ2-1,CASSWTFAYNEQFF
TRBV4-1,NA,TRBJ1-5,CASSQDFPIQTPQHF
TRBV9,NA,TRBJ2-7,CASSVTGQPYEQYF
TRBV30,NA,TRBJ1-1,CAWGERNTEAFF
TRBV7-6,NA,TRBJ2-2,CASSFEFGGPGELFF
TRBV30,TRBD2,TRBJ2-3,CAWALAGGLADTQYF
TRBV13,NA,TRBJ2-3,CASSPPSTDTQYF
TRBV10-2,NA,TRBJ2-5,CASSEPAEQETQYF
TRBV10-3,NA,TRBJ1-2,CAISGWGGYGYTF
TRBV9,NA,TRBJ2-7,CASSSGYEQYF
TRBV13,TRBD2,TRBJ2-7,CASSFRLAGSYEQYF
TRBV6-5,NA,TRBJ2-2,CASSYRATGELFF
TRBV28,NA,TRBJ1-6,CASSFVSRNNSPLHF
TRBV28,NA,TRBJ2-3,CASSFPDSNPTDTQYF
TRBV5-1,TRBD2,TRBJ2-5,CASSDLREREGAETQYF
TRBV4-1,TRBD1,TRBJ2-1,CASSQGTGTGKPNEQFF
TRBV7-2,NA,TRBJ2-7,CASSFQGYEQYF
TRBV6-5,TRBD1,TRBJ1-5,CASSPQGDSNQPQHF
TRBV2,NA,TRBJ2-1,CASTEGGYNEQFF
TRBV5-6,NA,TRBJ2-7,CASSPGTHYEQYF
TRBV7-6,TRBD1,TRBJ1-2,CASSFRQGLDYGYTF
TRBV13,NA,TRBJ2-3,CASSPSTDTQYF
TRBV2,NA,TRBJ2-3,CASRQGTDTQYF
TRBV28,NA,TRBJ2-7,CASSFTGEAEQYF
TRBV6-5,NA,TRBJ2-1,CASSYSSGNEQFF
TRBV27,TRBD1,TRBJ2-7,CASSLTGGSREQYF
TRBV13,NA,TRBJ1-1,CATPLGAWNTEAFF
TRBV13,NA,TRBJ1-2,CASSLGTSYGYTF
TRBV27,TRBD2,TRBJ2-7,CASSFGRAYEQYF
TRBV10-3,NA,TRBJ2-2,CAISELAIQGTGELFF
TRBV4-3,NA,TRBJ2-7,CASSQGWGVNEQYF
TRBV6-6,NA,TRBJ2-3,CASSYSSYTDTQYF
TRBV6-6,NA,TRBJ1-2,CASRIDSYGYTF
TRBV28,TRBD1,TRBJ2-5,CASSRTTGRETQYF
TRBV6-1,NA,TRBJ1-4,CASRPAGQLEKLFF
TRBV5-1,NA,TRBJ1-1,CASISAFF
TRBV7-9,TRBD1,TRBJ2-7,CASSPGTGYEQYF
TRBV6-5,NA,TRBJ2-1,CASSYSRDGLDLGQFF
TRBV6-1,NA,TRBJ2-2,CASSESQGDYTGELFF
TRBV2,NA,TRBJ2-7,CAIRQKSSYEQYF
TRBV27,NA,TRBJ2-7,CASSSSSYEQYF
TRBV7-9,NA,TRBJ1-2,CASSFMGGNGYTF
TRBV11-2,NA,TRBJ2-7,CASSLQGPYEQYF
TRBV4-1,NA,TRBJ2-1,CASSRETVDRDNEQFF
TRBV2,NA,TRBJ2-7,CASRENRLYEQYF
TRBV10-3,NA,TRBJ2-5,CAIITAGETQYF
TRBV27,NA,TRBJ2-7,CASNRELGYF
TRBV9,NA,TRBJ2-7,CASSVASSYEQYF
TRBV6-5,NA,TRBJ1-2,CASRSGGGDGYTF